This entry describes one T cell receptor beta chain. The antigen remains unidentified. Molecular barcoding with unique molecular identifiers was used for the TCRbeta library. MiXCR was run by TCRdb on the PCR reads, yielding one entry per CDR3 protein. Among roughly 310,000 distinct CDR3 sequences listed, approximately 23% were seen once. The CDR3 is 15 amino acids. V shed 2 bases and J 8 bases; nucleotides not matched to a gene: 9. This entry comes from a study of T-cell reconstitution after alpha-beta-depleted transplantation in children. Study observations and caveats: Roughly two months post-transplant, alpha-beta T cells reportedly originated from several hundred graft clones that had expanded. After one year, T-cell counts and TCRbeta diversity mostly came from new T cells. The origin of high day-60 TCRbeta diversity in some patients lay in surviving recipient T cells and thymic progenitors.

This clonotype was sampled from a male patient younger than 18 who had a stem cell transplant for acute lymphoblastic leukemia, so the T cells may come from the graft donor. The sequencing used PBMCs, mostly from graft donor cells, collected 180 days after TCRalphabeta/CD19-depleted stem cell transplant. V usage is TRBV12-3 or TRBV12-4 and J usage is TRBJ2-4, with 7 nucleotides matching TRBD2. The CDR3 protein is CASSLRLAGADIQYF. Written as DNA, the CDR3 is TGTGCCAGCAGTTTAAGGCTGGCGGGAGCGGACATTCAGTACTTC.